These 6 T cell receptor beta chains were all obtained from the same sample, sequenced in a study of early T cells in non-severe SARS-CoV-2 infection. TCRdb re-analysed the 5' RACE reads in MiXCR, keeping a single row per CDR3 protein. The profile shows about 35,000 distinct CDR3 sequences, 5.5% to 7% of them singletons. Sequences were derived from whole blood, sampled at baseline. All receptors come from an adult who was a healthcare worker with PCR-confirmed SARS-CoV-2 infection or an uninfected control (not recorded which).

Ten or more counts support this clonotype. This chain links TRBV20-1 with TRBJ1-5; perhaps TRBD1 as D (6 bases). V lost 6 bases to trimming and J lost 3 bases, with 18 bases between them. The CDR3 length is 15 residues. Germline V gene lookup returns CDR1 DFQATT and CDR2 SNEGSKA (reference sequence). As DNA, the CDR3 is TGCAGTGCGAGATACGGGACACAATACAATCAGCCCCAGCATTTT. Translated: CSARYGTQYNQPQHF.

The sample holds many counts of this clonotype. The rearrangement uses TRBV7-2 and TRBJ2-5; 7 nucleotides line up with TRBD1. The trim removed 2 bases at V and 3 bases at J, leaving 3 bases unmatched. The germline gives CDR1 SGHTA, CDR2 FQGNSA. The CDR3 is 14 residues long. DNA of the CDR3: TGTGCCAGCAGCTTACAAACAGGGGAAGAGACCCAGTACTTC. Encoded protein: CASSLQTGEETQYF.

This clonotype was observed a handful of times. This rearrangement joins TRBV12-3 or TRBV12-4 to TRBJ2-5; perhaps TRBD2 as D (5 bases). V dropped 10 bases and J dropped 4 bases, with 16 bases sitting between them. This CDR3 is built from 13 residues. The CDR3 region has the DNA TGTGCCACTGGTGGGAGCTTAGGAGAGACCCAGTACTTC. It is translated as CATGGSLGETQYF.

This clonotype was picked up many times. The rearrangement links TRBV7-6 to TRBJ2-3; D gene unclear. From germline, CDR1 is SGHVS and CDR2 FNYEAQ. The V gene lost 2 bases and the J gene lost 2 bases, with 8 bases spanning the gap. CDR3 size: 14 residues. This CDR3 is CASSLTRATDTQYF. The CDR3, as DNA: TGTGCCAGCAGCTTAACCCGGGCCACAGATACGCAGTATTTT.

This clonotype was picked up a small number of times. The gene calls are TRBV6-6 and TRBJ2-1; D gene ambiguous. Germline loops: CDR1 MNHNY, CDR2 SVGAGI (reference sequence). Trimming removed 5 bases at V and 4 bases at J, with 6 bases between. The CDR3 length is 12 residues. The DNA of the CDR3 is TGTGCCAGCAGTAGCCTATACAATGAGCAGTTCTTC. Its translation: CASSSLYNEQFF.

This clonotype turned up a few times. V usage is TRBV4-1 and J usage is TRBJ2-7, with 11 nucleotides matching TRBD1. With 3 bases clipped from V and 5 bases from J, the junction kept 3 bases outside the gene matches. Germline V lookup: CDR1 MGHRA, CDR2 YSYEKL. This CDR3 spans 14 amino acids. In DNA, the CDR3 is TGCGCCAGCAGCCAGGGGACAGGGGGAAACGAGCAGTACTTC. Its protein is CASSQGTGGNEQYF.